What follows is one T cell receptor (beta chain) and its context. Profiled with immunoSEQ multiplex PCR; TCRdb holds only in-frame clones, not every one. The sample holds roughly 2 million clones, under 97% seen once. This record comes from a study of shared clonotypes between healthy human individuals. For the study at large: A donor's plate count was three for CD4 naive and three for CD4 memory; CD8 naive had two and CD8 memory one.

There are 15 residues in the CDR3. Looked up from germline, CDR1 is SGHTA and CDR2 is FQGTGA. V shed 5 bases, J shed 0 bases, and the junction held 4 bases outside the gene matches. The chain joins TRBV7-3 to TRBJ2-7; 10 nucleotides align to TRBD1. The source material was naive CD4+ T cells sorted from blood. The subset here: CD45RA+ positively selected. This TCR came from a man between 18 and 29 years old in good health. CDR3 protein: CASSPGQGRSYEQYF. The CDR3 nucleotides read TGTGCCAGCAGCCCGGGACAGGGGCGCTCCTACGAGCAGTACTTC.